The next 21 T cell receptor beta chains were all read from a single sample in a study of blood T cells in healthy people across ages. A J-beta primer mix and a sample-barcoded 5' primer were used in a second PCR of roughly 6 to 12 cycles. MiXCR was run by TCRdb on the 5' RACE reads, yielding one entry per CDR3 protein. Among over 500,000 distinct CDR3 sequences listed, around 50% were seen once. Material: blood. The receptors stem from a woman aged 80 or over in good health.

The rearrangement joins TRBV12-3 or TRBV12-4 to TRBJ2-3; no clear D. Trimming cost V 3 bases and J 2 bases, with 6 bases left between them. The CDR3 extends over 13 amino acids. For the CDR3, the DNA is TGTGCCAGCAGTTTTCACAACACAGATACGCAGTATTTT. Encoded protein: CASSFHNTDTQYF.

Ten or more counts support this clonotype. The chain carries TRBV6-6 and TRBJ1-2; D possibly corresponds to TRBD1 (5 bases). Trimming took off 2 bases at V and 5 bases at J, with 12 bases between the two ends. The CDR3 runs to 14 residues. Looked up from germline, CDR1 is MNHNY and CDR2 is SVGAGI (reference sequence). This chain's CDR3 is CASSYPGQEYGYTF. In nucleotides, the CDR3 is TGTGCCAGCAGTTACCCAGGGCAGGAATATGGCTACACCTTC.

This clonotype was counted at least ten times. The chain couples TRBV3-1 to TRBJ1-2; no reliable D call. Looked up from germline, CDR1 is LGHDT and CDR2 is YNNKEL (reference sequence). With 2 bases removed from V and 4 bases from J, the gap between germline ends came to 11 bases. CDR3 size: 14 residues. CDR3 amino acids: CASSQFPGSYGYTF. The CDR3 DNA reads TGTGCCAGCAGCCAATTCCCGGGCAGCTATGGCTACACCTTC.

This clonotype was recorded a few times. The chain has TRBV11-3 and TRBJ2-3; 8 bases are a match to TRBD2. With V trimmed by 8 bases and J by 8 bases, 15 bases remained unmatched. Germline loops: CDR1 SGHNT, CDR2 YENEEA. The CDR3 spans 15 residues. CDR3 in amino acids: CASESGSGSEGTQYF. The DNA for the CDR3 is TGTGCCAGCGAATCCGGCAGCGGGAGTGAGGGTACGCAGTATTTT.

A remark on this clonotype: A much larger clone is a single base away; this may be a read error. The chain employs TRBV27 and TRBJ2-4; 7 bases are shared with TRBD2. The DNA end favors TRBJ2-7, so the J call may be wrong. Germline assignment: CDR1 MNHEY and CDR2 SMNVEV (reference sequence). This CDR3 region has 14 residues. CDR3 in amino acids: CASSSYPSGYEQYF. The DNA for the CDR3 is TGTGCCAGCAGTTCCTATCCTAGCGGCTACGAGCAGTACTTC.

This clonotype showed up just once. The rearrangement uses TRBV10-3 and TRBJ2-7; 7 positions match TRBD1. The germline gives CDR1 ENHRY, CDR2 SYGVKD. Germline trimming cut 8 bases from V and 0 bases from J; bases unmatched to any gene: 7. The CDR3 length is 14 residues. The CDR3 loop reads CAIRKGASSYEQYF. DNA of the CDR3: TGTGCCATCCGAAAGGGGGCTAGCTCCTACGAGCAGTACTTC.

CDR3 nucleotides: TGCAGCGTTGATGAGGGGGCCCACGAGCAGTACTTC. This translates into CSVDEGAHEQYF. The V call is TRBV29-1, the J call TRBJ2-5, with TRBD1 matching 7 bases. TRBJ2-7 matches the DNA end more closely, so the J call is doubtful. The CDR3 consists of 12 residues. From germline, CDR1 is SQVTM and CDR2 ANQGSEA.

The rearrangement links TRBV12-3 or TRBV12-4 to TRBJ1-2, with a weak D call TRBD1 (5 bases). This CDR3 is 13 amino acids long. V lost 4 bases and J 4 bases, leaving 10 bases between the germline ends. The CDR3 coding sequence is TGTGCCAGCAGTTCTCCAGGGTCCTATGGCTACACCTTC. Residues: CASSSPGSYGYTF.

This clonotype has ten or more counts. This chain joins TRBV7-9 and TRBJ1-5; the D gene is possibly TRBD1 (6 bases). This CDR3 region has 15 residues. Germline loops: CDR1 SEHNR, CDR2 FQNEAQ (reference sequence). Trimming pared 2 bases from V and 5 bases from J, leaving 13 bases between. Written as DNA, the CDR3 is TGTGCCAGCAGCTTATCGGGGGCTGGGGATCAGCCCCAGCATTTT. Protein: CASSLSGAGDQPQHF.

The genes are TRBV7-2 and TRBJ2-3, with unresolved D. Germline assignment: CDR1 SGHTA and CDR2 FQGNSA. Trimming cost V 7 bases and J 4 bases, with 12 bases left between them. The CDR3 contains 13 residues. The CDR3 loop reads CASNPLVADTQYF. In nucleotides, the CDR3 is TGTGCCAGCAATCCACTGGTGGCAGATACGCAGTATTTT.

V is TRBV12-3 or TRBV12-4 and J is TRBJ2-7, with D hard to call. Between the trimmed V and J ends, which lost 0 bases and 5 bases, there was a span of 8 bases. The CDR3 has 13 amino acids. The CDR3: CASSLAGADEQYF. For the CDR3, the DNA is TGTGCCAGCAGTTTAGCAGGCGCCGACGAGCAGTACTTC.

A few counts support this clonotype. The chain links TRBV20-1 to TRBJ2-2; D is undetermined. The CDR3 length is 15 residues. The V and J ends lost 3 bases and 0 bases respectively, with 11 bases between them. Looked up from germline, CDR1 is DFQATT and CDR2 is SNEGSKA (reference sequence). DNA of the CDR3: TGCAGTGCTAGTGTCTGGAAAACGAACACCGGGGAGCTGTTTTTT. This codes for CSASVWKTNTGELFF.

Regarding this clonotype: A much larger clone lies one base from this, so it may be a read error. This rearrangement joins TRBV5-1 to TRBJ2-7, with a tentative D call TRBD1 (5 bases). V lost 7 bases and J lost 7, with 24 bases in between. The CDR3 runs 15 residues. In germline, CDR1 is SGHRS, CDR2 YFSETQ. The DNA of the CDR3 is TGCGCCAGCGGACAAGGGGTCTCAAATTACAATGAGCAGTACTTC. Translating gives CASGQGVSNYNEQYF. The full variable domain, with the rest looked up from reference TRBV5-1 and TRBJ2-7, is KAGVTQTPRYLIKTRGQQVTLSCSPISGHRSVSWYQQTPGQGLQFLFEYFSETQRNKGNFPGRFSGRQFSNSRSEMNVSTLELGDSALYLCASGQGVSNYNEQYFGPGTRLTVT.

This clonotype has only a few counts. This chain uses TRBV7-2 with TRBJ1-4; 8 bases align to TRBD1. The V segment lost 1 base and the J segment 5 bases; nucleotides outside the gene matches: 6. The germline CDR1 and CDR2 sequences are SGHTA and FQGNSA. There are 16 residues in the CDR3. The CDR3 bases are TGTGCCAGCAGCTTAGGGGGCAGGGGGCGGAATGAAAAACTGTTTTTT. It yields the protein CASSLGGRGRNEKLFF.

This chain links TRBV5-1 with TRBJ1-4; 7 bases are shared with TRBD1. The V and J ends lost 0 bases and 8 bases, in that order; junction bases with no gene match: 4. This CDR3 contains 14 residues. The germline gives CDR1 SGHRS, CDR2 YFSETQ. CDR3 sequence reads: CASSLEGGREKLFF. The CDR3 DNA reads as TGCGCCAGCAGCTTGGAAGGGGGCCGGGAAAAACTGTTTTTT.

The J gene is TRBJ2-7, the V gene TRBV28; the match to TRBD1 covers 10 bases. The CDR3 loop spans 15 amino acids. With 4 bases clipped from V and 6 bases from J, the junction kept 9 bases outside the gene matches. The V gene's germline CDR1 is MDHEN and CDR2 SYDVKM. CDR3 bases: TGTGCCAGCAGTTACCCGACAGGGGGCAGGAGCGAGCAGTACTTC. Translating gives CASSYPTGGRSEQYF.

V and J are TRBV5-1 and TRBJ2-7; D is ambiguous. The CDR3 sequence is 14 residues long. The germline V gene has CDR1 SGHRS and CDR2 YFSETQ. Trimming removed 2 bases at V and 1 base at J, with 10 bases between. CDR3 DNA: TGCGCCAGCAGCTTCCTAGACCGGTCCTACGAGCAGTACTTC. The encoded protein is CASSFLDRSYEQYF.

The rearrangement links TRBV7-2 to TRBJ2-3; a weak D match, TRBD1 (6 bases). Germline V lookup: CDR1 SGHTA, CDR2 FQGNSA. V dropped 2 bases and J dropped 1 base, with 13 bases sitting between them. The CDR3 contains 16 residues. Written as DNA, the CDR3 is TGTGCCAGCAGCTTACGTACAGGGTCGGGCACAGATACGCAGTATTTT. Its translation: CASSLRTGSGTDTQYF.

Comments on this clonotype: A junction boundary mismatches the germline segment, possibly from a read error. V usage is TRBV12-3 or TRBV12-4 and J usage is TRBJ1-5, with 7 positions matching TRBD1. The CDR3 sequence is 15 residues long. The CDR3 DNA follows: TGTGCCAGCAGCCGAGGGACAGAGTACAATCAGCCCCGGCATTTT. Protein product: CASSRGTEYNQPRHF.

The CDR3 DNA follows: TGTGCCACCAAGGGACTAGCGGATAACAATGAGCAGTTCTTC. It is translated as CATKGLADNNEQFF. The gene calls are TRBV10-3 and TRBJ2-1; 11 nucleotides line up with TRBD2. CDR3 size: 14 residues. Looked up from germline, CDR1 is ENHRY and CDR2 is SYGVKD. With 10 bases clipped from V and 5 bases from J, the junction kept 7 bases outside the gene matches.

This clonotype was seen more than once but under ten times. The CDR3 is CASTPRGPAGMNEQFF. CDR3 bases: TGTGCCAGCACCCCAAGAGGTCCAGCAGGGATGAATGAGCAGTTCTTC. The chain combines TRBV12-3 or TRBV12-4 with TRBJ2-1; D may be TRBD1 (5 bases). Trimming stripped 7 bases from V and 7 bases from J, with 23 bases between. The CDR3 spans 16 residues.